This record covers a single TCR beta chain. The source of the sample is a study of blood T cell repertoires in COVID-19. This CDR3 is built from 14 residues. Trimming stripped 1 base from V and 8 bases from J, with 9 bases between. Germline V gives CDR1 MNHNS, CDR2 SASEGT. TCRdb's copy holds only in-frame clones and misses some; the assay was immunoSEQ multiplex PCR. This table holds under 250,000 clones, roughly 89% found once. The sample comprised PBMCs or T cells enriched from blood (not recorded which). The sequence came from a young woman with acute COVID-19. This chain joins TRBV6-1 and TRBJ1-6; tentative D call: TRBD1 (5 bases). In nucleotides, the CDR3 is TGTGCCAGCAGTGAAGGCGGGGGACATTCACCCCTCCACTTT. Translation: CASSEGGGHSPLHF.